The next 29 T cell receptor beta chains were all read from a single sample in a study of lymphopenia after photon versus proton radiotherapy. Generated by immunoSEQ multiplex PCR, the TCRdb table keeps only in-frame clones and is missing some. This sample yields around 23,000 clones, of which roughly 91% are seen a single time; roughly 9.6% belongs to the top ten. The sample was peripheral blood, taken from a patient treated with proton-based radiotherapy. Receptor source: a woman aged 70 to 79 with pancreatic cancer. Some clones in this sample may be carry-over from other donors' samples.

This chain uses TRBV19 with TRBJ2-7, with TRBD2 matching over 12 bases. The germline gives CDR1 LNHDA, CDR2 SQIVND (reference sequence). V trimming: 5 bases; J trimming: 6 bases; junction bases outside the gene matches: 11. The CDR3 has 16 residues. DNA of the CDR3: TGTGCCAGTAGTCTGGGACTAGCGGGCCCGGACCGCGAGCAGTACTTC. It specifies CASSLGLAGPDREQYF.

V is TRBV7-9 and J is TRBJ2-7; 9 bases align to TRBD1. Germline V gene lookup returns CDR1 SEHNR and CDR2 FQNEAQ (reference sequence). This CDR3 has 14 residues. V was clipped by 5 bases and J by 6 bases; unmatched bases: 8. CDR3 region: CASSTGTGWVEQYF. The CDR3 coding sequence is TGTGCCAGCAGCACCGGGACAGGGTGGGTCGAGCAGTACTTC.

The gene calls are TRBV29-1 and TRBJ1-1; D unclear. The CDR3 is 11 amino acids. Germline V gene sequence: CDR1 SQVTM, CDR2 ANQGSEA. The V gene lost 6 bases and the J gene lost 6 bases, with 11 bases spanning the gap. CDR3 amino acids: CSVGLGAEAFF. As DNA, the CDR3 is TGCAGCGTGGGCCTGGGAGCTGAAGCTTTCTTT.

The CDR3 loop reads CASSYSAGGVMYGYTF. CDR3 bases: TGTGCCAGCAGTTACTCTGCGGGGGGCGTGATGTACGGCTACACCTTC. V gene TRBV6-6 combines with J gene TRBJ1-2; a weak D match, TRBD1 (6 bases). The CDR3 is 16 amino acids. V was shortened by 0 bases and J by 8 bases, with 19 bases between the two germline ends. Germline V CDR1 and CDR2: MNHNY, SVGAGI (reference sequence).

J is TRBJ2-7 and V is TRBV2, with TRBD1 matching over 9 bases. CDR3 size: 17 residues. The junction had 12 bases not matched to a gene; V was cut back by 4 bases and J by 2 bases. Germline values: CDR1 SNHLY, CDR2 FYNNEI. CDR3 loop: CASSAGQGRWGTYEQYF. The CDR3 DNA reads as TGTGCCAGCAGTGCGGGACAGGGACGCTGGGGGACCTACGAGCAGTACTTC. The whole variable domain, filled in from reference TRBV2 and TRBJ2-7, reads EPEVTQTPSHQVTQMGQEVILRCVPISNHLYFYWYRQILGQKVEFLVSFYNNEISEKSEIFDDQFSVERPDGSNFTLKIRSTKLEDSAMYFCASSAGQGRWGTYEQYFGPGTRLTVT.

The chain combines TRBV28 with TRBJ1-5; no clear D. This CDR3 is built from 12 residues. The germline V gene encodes CDR1 MDHEN and CDR2 SYDVKM. The germline V and J ends were trimmed by 6 bases and 2 bases, with 5 bases remaining between them. The CDR3 nucleotides read TGTGCCAGCAGCAGTGGCAATCAGCCCCAGCATTTT. As protein: CASSSGNQPQHF.

The chain links TRBV6-5 to TRBJ1-2; D ambiguous. The CDR3 totals 11 residues. Per germline, CDR1 MNHEY and CDR2 SVGAGI. V shed 6 bases and J shed 4 bases, with 6 bases lying between them. The CDR3 reads CASSSLYGYTF. CDR3 nucleotide sequence: TGTGCCAGCAGCTCACTCTATGGCTACACCTTC.

This clone was seen only once. V usage is TRBV6-1 and J usage is TRBJ2-7; D might be TRBD1 (5 bases). Germline V CDR1 and CDR2: MNHNS, SASEGT. The V and J ends lost 7 bases and 3 bases respectively, with 16 bases between them. The CDR3 is made up of 14 amino acids. CDR3 amino acids: CASIKDSRIYEQYF. The CDR3 bases are TGTGCCAGCATCAAAGACAGCCGCATCTACGAGCAGTACTTC.

The J gene is TRBJ2-1, the V gene TRBV7-2; 11 bases are a match to TRBD1. CDR1 and CDR2 (germline): SGHTA, FQGNSA. Trimming took 5 bases from V and 6 from J; bases not matched to a gene: 0. This CDR3 is built from 13 residues. CDR3 sequence (DNA): TGTGCCAGCAGCGGGACAGGGGGCAATGAGCAGTTCTTC. This gives the protein CASSGTGGNEQFF.

The chain links TRBV5-4 to TRBJ2-3; 10 bases map to TRBD2. V dropped 1 base and J dropped 2; count of bases not matched to a gene: 4. The CDR3 has 16 amino acids. Per germline, CDR1 SGHNT and CDR2 YYREEE (reference sequence). The CDR3 DNA reads as TGTGCCAGCAGCTTGAAGACTAGCGGGTACACAGATACGCAGTATTTT. Its translation: CASSLKTSGYTDTQYF.

The chain is built from TRBV27 and TRBJ1-6; D gene ambiguous. Trimming stripped 3 bases from V and 8 bases from J, with 8 bases between. The CDR3 length is 13 residues. Germline V gene lookup returns CDR1 MNHEY and CDR2 SMNVEV (reference sequence). The CDR3 is CASSFGIDSPLHF. CDR3 sequence (DNA): TGTGCCAGCAGTTTCGGGATAGATTCACCCCTCCACTTT.

The chain links TRBV10-3 to TRBJ1-2, with 7 bases that match TRBD1. This CDR3 has 13 amino acids. Germline V lookup: CDR1 ENHRY, CDR2 SYGVKD. The J segment lost 5 bases and the V segment lost 3 bases, leaving 3 bases of the junction unmatched. CDR3: CAISETGAYGYTF. DNA of the CDR3: TGTGCCATCAGTGAAACAGGGGCGTATGGCTACACCTTC.

V is TRBV5-6 and J is TRBJ2-1, with 9 bases matching TRBD2. The CDR3 loop spans 15 amino acids. J gave up 1 base and V 4 bases, and 3 bases lay outside the gene matches. CDR1 is SGHDT and CDR2 is YYEEEE in the germline V gene. CDR3 region: CASSPLAGSYNEQFF. As DNA, the CDR3 is TGTGCCAGCAGCCCCCTAGCGGGGTCCTACAATGAGCAGTTCTTC.

The CDR3 spells CASSLDPGLNEKLFF. Written as DNA, the CDR3 is TGTGCCAGCAGCTTGGATCCGGGACTTAATGAAAAACTGTTTTTT. The rearrangement links TRBV5-4 to TRBJ1-4, with D maybe TRBD1 (5 bases). Germline V gene sequence: CDR1 SGHNT, CDR2 YYREEE (reference sequence). This CDR3 is built from 15 residues. V was clipped by 0 bases and J by 4 bases, with 10 bases between them.

The J gene is TRBJ1-6, the V gene TRBV7-8, with a weak D call TRBD1 (5 bases). The CDR3 has 15 amino acids. CDR1 is SGHVS and CDR2 is FQNEAQ in the germline V gene. V was trimmed by 1 base and J by 9 bases, leaving 13 bases between them. This chain's CDR3 is CASSLGAGLSSPLHF. CDR3 nucleotides: TGTGCCAGCAGCTTAGGGGCAGGGCTGAGTTCACCCCTCCACTTT.

The chain carries TRBV6-5 and TRBJ1-5, with TRBD1 as a possible D gene (5 bases). Germline V gives CDR1 MNHEY, CDR2 SVGAGI. The CDR3 spans 15 residues. V was clipped by 7 bases and J by 4 bases, with 17 bases between them. The CDR3 loop is CASKPPGRNNQPQHF. Written as DNA, the CDR3 is TGTGCCAGCAAACCTCCGGGACGGAATAATCAGCCCCAGCATTTT.

The chain is built from TRBV7-9 and TRBJ1-1, with D perhaps TRBD1 (5 bases). Trimming took off 5 bases at V and 0 bases at J, with 22 bases between the two ends. CDR1 and CDR2 from the germline V gene are SEHNR and FQNEAQ (reference sequence). CDR3 length: 18 residues. The CDR3 DNA follows: TGTGCCAGCAGCCTACGCATCCCCCGACAGTTTATGAACACTGAAGCTTTCTTT. Protein sequence: CASSLRIPRQFMNTEAFF.

This sequence joins TRBV5-1 and TRBJ2-6; unclear D gene. CDR1 is SGHRS and CDR2 is YFSETQ in the germline V gene. V lost 0 bases, J lost 2 bases, and 6 bases lay in between. This CDR3 comprises 15 residues. The CDR3 bases are TGCGCCAGCAGCTTGGTAGGGACTGGGGCCAACGTCCTGACTTTC. This translates into CASSLVGTGANVLTF. Filled out from reference TRBV5-1 and TRBJ2-6, the complete variable domain reads KAGVTQTPRYLIKTRGQQVTLSCSPISGHRSVSWYQQTPGQGLQFLFEYFSETQRNKGNFPGRFSGRQFSNSRSEMNVSTLELGDSALYLCASSLVGTGANVLTFGAGSRLTVL.

V usage is TRBV4-1 and J usage is TRBJ2-6; D is ambiguous. The CDR3 is 16 residues long. Germline assignment: CDR1 MGHRA and CDR2 YSYEKL. The V and J ends lost 2 bases and 1 base respectively, with 9 bases between them. DNA for the CDR3: TGCGCCAGCAGCCAACGTCACCGTTCTGGGGCCAACGTCCTGACTTTC. Its protein is CASSQRHRSGANVLTF.

V and J are TRBV5-8 and TRBJ1-2; D is undetermined. Germline CDR1 SGHTS, CDR2 YDEGEE. V lost 4 bases and J lost 7, with 11 bases in between. This CDR3 has 12 residues. The CDR3 region has the DNA TGTGCCAGCAGCCCCCGAAGCCTTGGCTACACCTTC. Its protein product is CASSPRSLGYTF.

This chain joins TRBV2 and TRBJ2-3; D may be TRBD2 (6 bases). V lost 3 bases and J 6 bases, leaving 19 bases between the germline ends. CDR1 is SNHLY and CDR2 is FYNNEI in the germline V gene. This CDR3 is built from 16 residues. In DNA form, the CDR3 reads TGTGCCAGCAGTGAGACTAGTCTCCGGGTCTCGGATACGCAGTATTTT. This sequence encodes CASSETSLRVSDTQYF.

CDR3 in amino acids: CASSQLPSTGELFF. DNA of the CDR3: TGTGCCAGCAGCCAATTACCTTCGACCGGGGAGCTGTTTTTT. The genes are TRBV14 and TRBJ2-2; D ambiguous. V dropped 2 bases and J dropped 5 bases, with 9 bases sitting between them. Germline values: CDR1 SGHDN, CDR2 FVKESK. The CDR3 totals 14 residues.

The CDR3: CASSYDRGNQPQHF. The CDR3 coding sequence is TGTGCCAGCAGCTACGACAGGGGGAATCAGCCCCAGCATTTT. The V gene is TRBV28, the J gene TRBJ1-5; 9 nucleotides align to TRBD1. The CDR3 has 14 residues. J was trimmed by 4 bases and V by 6 bases; bases with no gene match: 4. The germline V gene encodes CDR1 MDHEN and CDR2 SYDVKM.

This clone was picked up one time. The V call is TRBV4-3, the J call TRBJ1-2; 7 positions match TRBD1. With V trimmed by 1 base and J by 0 bases, 8 bases remained unmatched. Germline V gene data show CDR1 as LGHNA and CDR2 as YSLEER. CDR3 length: 17 amino acids. The CDR3 spells CASSQGTGATSNYGYTF. In DNA, the CDR3 is TGCGCCAGCAGCCAAGGGACAGGAGCTACATCTAACTATGGCTACACCTTC.

The V and J genes are TRBV28 and TRBJ1-6; weak D call: TRBD1 (6 bases). This CDR3 is built from 15 residues. Germline V gene sequence: CDR1 MDHEN, CDR2 SYDVKM. Trimming removed 3 bases from V and 3 bases from J, with 9 bases in between. The CDR3 region has the DNA TGTGCCAGCAGTTTTACAGGGAGCTATAATTCACCCCTCCACTTT. Encoded protein: CASSFTGSYNSPLHF.

The chain combines TRBV6-1 with TRBJ1-1; D is possibly TRBD1 (5 bases). The CDR3 loop spans 14 amino acids. V lost 4 bases to trimming and J lost 1 base, with 10 bases between them. Looked up from germline, CDR1 is MNHNS and CDR2 is SASEGT. For the CDR3, the DNA is TGTGCCAGCAGTGGAGAAGGGGCGAACACTGAAGCTTTCTTT. Translation: CASSGEGANTEAFF.

This chain links TRBV19 with TRBJ2-5; D perhaps matches TRBD2 (5 bases). Germline assignment: CDR1 LNHDA and CDR2 SQIVND (reference sequence). The CDR3 has 13 residues. With 5 bases removed from V and 3 bases from J, the gap between germline ends came to 10 bases. The CDR3 DNA reads as TGTGCCAGTAGTTATGGGAGAGAAGAGACCCAGTACTTC. As protein: CASSYGREETQYF.

This rearrangement joins TRBV5-1 to TRBJ2-2; possible D gene TRBD1, 6 bases. Per germline, CDR1 SGHRS and CDR2 YFSETQ. CDR3 length: 17 residues. V lost 3 bases and J lost 4, with 19 bases in between. CDR3 sequence: CASSSLSGALATGELFF. The CDR3 region has the DNA TGCGCCAGCAGCTCCTTATCAGGGGCTCTCGCCACCGGGGAGCTGTTTTTT.

The rearrangement joins TRBV5-1 to TRBJ1-1; 9 positions agree with TRBD1. The V gene end was trimmed by 6 bases and the J gene end by 5 bases; junction bases not matched to a gene: 11. CDR1 is SGHRS and CDR2 is YFSETQ in the germline V gene. The CDR3 covers 15 residues. CDR3 nucleotide sequence: TGCGCCAGCACCACCCAACAGGGGGCGCGAACTGAAGCTTTCTTT. It translates to CASTTQQGARTEAFF. Full variable domain (outside the CDR3, taken from reference TRBV5-1 and TRBJ1-1): KAGVTQTPRYLIKTRGQQVTLSCSPISGHRSVSWYQQTPGQGLQFLFEYFSETQRNKGNFPGRFSGRQFSNSRSEMNVSTLELGDSALYLCASTTQQGARTEAFFGQGTRLTVV.